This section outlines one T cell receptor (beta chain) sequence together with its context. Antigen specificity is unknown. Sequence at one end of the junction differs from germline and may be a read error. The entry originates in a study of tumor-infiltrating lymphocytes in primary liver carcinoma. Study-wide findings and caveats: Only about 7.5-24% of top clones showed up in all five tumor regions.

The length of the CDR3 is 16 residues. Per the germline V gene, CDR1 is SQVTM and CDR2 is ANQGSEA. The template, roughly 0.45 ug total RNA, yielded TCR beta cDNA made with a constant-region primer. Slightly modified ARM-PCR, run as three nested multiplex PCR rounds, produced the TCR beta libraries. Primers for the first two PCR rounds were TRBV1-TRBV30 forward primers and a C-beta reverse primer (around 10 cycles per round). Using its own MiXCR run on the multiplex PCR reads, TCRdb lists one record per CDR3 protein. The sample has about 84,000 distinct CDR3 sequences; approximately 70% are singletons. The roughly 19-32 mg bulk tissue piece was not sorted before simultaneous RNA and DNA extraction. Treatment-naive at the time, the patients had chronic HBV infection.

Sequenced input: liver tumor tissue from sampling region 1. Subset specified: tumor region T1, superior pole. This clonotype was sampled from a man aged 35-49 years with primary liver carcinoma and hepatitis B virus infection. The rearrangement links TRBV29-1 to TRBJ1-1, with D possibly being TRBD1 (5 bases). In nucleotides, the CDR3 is TGCGGCGTTGGTGGGGCCAGGGATATTATGAACACTGAAGCTTTCTTT. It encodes CGVGGARDIMNTEAFF.